The clone carrying this T cell receptor (beta chain) showed up many times. The antigen is undetermined. The data belong to a study of tumor-infiltrating lymphocytes in primary liver carcinoma. Study findings and constraints: Relative to blood, tumors carried a significantly larger fraction of the repertoire in their top 250 clones (p = 0.039).

This CDR3 comprises 15 residues. Between the trimmed V and J ends, which lost 1 base and 5 bases, there was a span of 14 bases. cDNA specific to TCR beta was made from approximately 0.55 ug of total RNA, with a constant-region primer employed for priming. It was through three nested multiplex PCR rounds of slightly modified ARM-PCR that TCR beta libraries arose. Use of TRBV1-TRBV30 forward primers with a C-beta reverse primer characterized the first two PCR rounds, which lasted around 9 cycles each. TCRdb reanalysed the multiplex PCR reads using MiXCR and keeps one entry per CDR3 protein. This sample has about 320,000 distinct CDR3 sequences; approximately 60% occur once, and the top ten carry about 8.4%. It was unsorted whole blood that yielded blood RNA, and germline DNA was also extracted.

The source of this sequence is a man aged 40-49 years with primary liver carcinoma and hepatitis B virus infection. Sample: peripheral blood. The V call is TRBV12-3 or TRBV12-4, the J call TRBJ2-5; possibly TRBD2 for D (7 bases). DNA for the CDR3: TGTGCCAGCAGTTTAGTATTGGGGGGGCTGGAGACCCAGTACTTC. Translating gives CASSLVLGGLETQYF.